What follows describes a single T cell receptor (beta chain). Germline assignment: CDR1 MDHEN and CDR2 SYDVKM. The CDR3 runs to 14 residues. Losses at the gene ends were 6 bases for V and 5 bases for J; bases not matched to a gene: 7. This specimen comes from a study of blood T cell repertoires in COVID-19. The wider study: Acute and convalescent COVID-19 specimens originated in the United States, Italy and Spain.

In the study's own analysis: From reference gene primer amplification, estimates of nucleated cell counts were derived. Measured with immunoSEQ multiplex PCR; TCRdb has only the in-frame clones, and not every one. The DNA was the basis for D and trimming; V, J and clone size are from that table. Of under 200,000 clones in the sample, roughly 90% were seen once. The V call is TRBV28, the J call TRBJ1-5; TRBD1 matches at 7 bases. The receptor was derived from a man aged 45-60 years with acute or convalescent COVID-19. Sequenced sample: peripheral blood. The CDR3 DNA reads as TGTGCCAGCAGACCAAGGGGGCAGTATCAGCCCCAGCATTTT. Amino acids: CASRPRGQYQPQHF.